This T cell receptor (beta chain) came from a study of cytomegalovirus exposure and HLA in healthy donors. Overall study findings and caveats: Altogether, 150 to 200 TCR beta chains were recorded as cytomegalovirus-associated. While the bulk of TCR sequences proved rare, some public TCRs turned up in many donors.

Measured with immunoSEQ multiplex PCR; TCRdb has only the in-frame clones, and not every one. The sample carries about 120,000 clones, roughly 95% recorded once. This clone has just one count. What it binds is not known. This CDR3 region has 17 residues. CDR1 and CDR2 from the germline V gene are ENHRY and SYGVKD. After removal of 2 bases from V and 2 bases from J, the junction contained 10 bases not matched to a gene. This rearrangement joins TRBV10-3 to TRBJ1-1; TRBD1 agrees at 8 bases. The sequencing sample was made of PBMCs. This receptor was identified in a man between 18 and 29 years old in good health and CMV-seronegative. CDR3 sequence: CAISEGQGISPNTEAFF. CDR3 nucleotide sequence: TGTGCCATCAGTGAGGGACAGGGAATCTCCCCTAACACTGAAGCTTTCTTT.